The clone carrying this TCR beta chain was found many times. Its antigen is undetermined. The data derive from a study of T-cell reconstitution after alpha-beta-depleted transplantation in children. Study conclusions and caveats: Alpha-beta T cells present about two months after transplant were reported to originate from several hundred expanded graft clones.

Unique molecular identifiers were built into the TCRbeta library. Each CDR3 protein gets one entry after TCRdb re-called the PCR reads with MiXCR. The table records hundreds of thousands of distinct CDR3 sequences, about 12% of them present only once. V gave up 1 base and J gave up 5 bases, with 9 bases separating them. Germline V gene lookup returns CDR1 SGHVS and CDR2 FQNEAQ. The CDR3 totals 13 residues. The gene calls are TRBV7-8 and TRBJ2-7; D unclear. This TCR was sampled from a girl aged 2-10 years with congenital amegakaryocytic thrombocytopenia, due to receive a stem cell transplant. Material: PBMCs, obtained before TCRalphabeta/CD19-depleted stem cell transplant. The CDR3 reads CASSLVGYNEQYF. The CDR3 DNA reads as TGTGCCAGCAGCTTAGTAGGGTACAACGAGCAGTACTTC.